Below are 21 T cell receptor beta chains sequenced from a single sample in a study of long-term antiretroviral therapy in people with HIV. At survey level, the immunoSEQ assay was run in its v3.0 version. Sequencing used immunoSEQ multiplex PCR; TCRdb keeps in-frame clones, though not all of them. The data contain about 10,000 clones, 70% to 90% of them seen just once; the ten biggest clones take up over 15%. The specimen was unsorted PBMCs, collected 0.7 years after starting antiretroviral therapy. All receptors come from a man between 40 and 49 years old with HIV.

The CDR3 coding sequence is TGTGCCAGCTCACCGGGAGACTCCTACGAGCAGTACTTC. Translated, it gives CASSPGDSYEQYF. This chain links TRBV18 with TRBJ2-7, with a tentative D call TRBD2 (5 bases). The germline V gene has CDR1 KGHSH and CDR2 LQKENI. This CDR3 comprises 13 residues. The ends were cut back, 3 bases at V and 0 bases at J, with 6 bases in the middle. Combining the CDR3 with reference TRBV18 and TRBJ2-7 gives the whole variable domain NAGVMQNPRHLVRRRGQEARLRCSPMKGHSHVYWYRQLPEEGLKFMVYLQKENIIDESGMPKERFSAEFPKEGPSILRIQQVVRGDSAAYFCASSPGDSYEQYFGPGTRLTVT.

This chain connects TRBV27 to TRBJ2-7; 7 nucleotides agree with TRBD2. Germline CDR1 and CDR2: MNHEY and SMNVEV (reference sequence). CDR3 length: 14 residues. The ends lost 3 bases at V and 2 bases at J; junction bases unmatched: 4. The CDR3 sequence: CASSFGRTTYEQYF. Written as DNA, the CDR3 is TGTGCCAGCAGTTTCGGGAGGACTACCTACGAGCAGTACTTC.

This rearrangement joins TRBV7-2 to TRBJ2-7, with 9 bases identical to TRBD2. Germline V lookup: CDR1 SGHTA, CDR2 FQGNSA. V gave up 5 bases and J gave up 5 bases; unmatched junction bases: 10. This CDR3 has 15 amino acids. CDR3 region: CASSRLAGVRDEQYF. CDR3 DNA sequence: TGTGCCAGCAGCAGATTAGCGGGAGTACGGGACGAGCAGTACTTC. The variable domain in full, completed from reference TRBV7-2 and TRBJ2-7, reads GAGVSQSPSNKVTEKGKDVELRCDPISGHTALYWYRQSLGQGLEFLIYFQGNSAPDKSGLPSDRFSAERTGGSVSTLTIQRTQQEDSAVYLCASSRLAGVRDEQYFGPGTRLTVT.

This clone has more than one count but fewer than ten. The chain employs TRBV7-2 and TRBJ1-2, with a possible D match to TRBD1 (5 bases). Germline V gives CDR1 SGHTA, CDR2 FQGNSA. The CDR3 consists of 13 residues. V gave up 6 bases and J gave up 3 bases, with 11 bases separating them. This CDR3 reads CASRLQGHYGYTF. In DNA form, the CDR3 reads TGTGCCAGCAGGCTTCAGGGACACTATGGCTACACCTTC.

This clone appeared once. The genes are TRBV18 and TRBJ1-4; D not resolved. The CDR3 has 16 residues. Germline CDR1 KGHSH, CDR2 LQKENI. Trimming took 2 bases from V and 0 from J, leaving 10 bases between them. The CDR3 region is CASSPTQITTNEKLFF. Here the CDR3 DNA reads TGTGCCAGCTCACCAACACAGATCACAACTAATGAAAAACTGTTTTTT. The entire variable domain, with the rest obtained from reference TRBV18 and TRBJ1-4, is as follows: NAGVMQNPRHLVRRRGQEARLRCSPMKGHSHVYWYRQLPEEGLKFMVYLQKENIIDESGMPKERFSAEFPKEGPSILRIQQVVRGDSAAYFCASSPTQITTNEKLFFGSGTQLSVL.

This rearrangement joins TRBV4-3 to TRBJ2-3, with TRBD2 identical over 11 bases. Germline CDR1 reads LGHNA; CDR2 reads YSLEER. The CDR3 has 16 residues. V lost 0 bases, J lost 4 bases, and 3 bases stayed unmatched. The CDR3 loop is CASSQDTGLAADTQYF. CDR3 coding DNA: TGCGCCAGCAGCCAAGACACGGGACTAGCGGCAGATACGCAGTATTTT.

Note on this clone: Mismatch with germline at one junction end may stem from a read error. The CDR3 is CASSNRGLTPYF. CDR3 in DNA: TGTGCCAGCAGTAACAGGGGGCTTACCCCGTACTTC. The chain employs TRBV28 and TRBJ2-5, with 9 bases matching TRBD1. Germline V gene lookup returns CDR1 MDHEN and CDR2 SYDVKM. This CDR3 is built from 12 residues.

The chain carries TRBV5-1 and TRBJ2-2, with 12 bases that match TRBD2. The CDR3 length is 15 residues. Germline CDR1 SGHRS, CDR2 YFSETQ. With V trimmed by 8 bases and J by 6 bases, 8 bases remained unmatched. CDR3 nucleotides: TGCGCCAGTGGGAGGACTAGCGGGATGTCCGGGGAGCTGTTTTTT. Translating it yields CASGRTSGMSGELFF. The full variable domain, rest sourced from reference TRBV5-1 and TRBJ2-2, is KAGVTQTPRYLIKTRGQQVTLSCSPISGHRSVSWYQQTPGQGLQFLFEYFSETQRNKGNFPGRFSGRQFSNSRSEMNVSTLELGDSALYLCASGRTSGMSGELFFGEGSRLTVL.

In its sample, this clone was seen once. This chain connects TRBV19 to TRBJ1-5, with D tentatively TRBD1 (6 bases). V was cut by 4 bases and J by 3 bases, with 16 bases left in between. Germline V gives CDR1 LNHDA, CDR2 SQIVND (reference sequence). CDR3 length: 16 amino acids. This CDR3 reads CASSKPTGDPNQPQHF. DNA for the CDR3: TGTGCCAGTAGTAAACCGACAGGTGACCCCAATCAGCCCCAGCATTTT.

The rearrangement links TRBV5-6 to TRBJ2-1; 12 nucleotides align to TRBD1. The CDR3 is 16 residues long. In germline, CDR1 is SGHDT, CDR2 YYEEEE. V was clipped by 4 bases and J by 8 bases; unmatched bases: 10. The CDR3 protein is CASSPTGTGGWHEQFF. The CDR3 coding sequence is TGTGCCAGCAGCCCAACCGGGACAGGGGGCTGGCATGAGCAGTTCTTC. Supplemented by reference TRBV5-6 and TRBJ2-1, the full variable domain reads DAGVTQSPTHLIKTRGQQVTLRCSPKSGHDTVSWYQQALGQGPQFIFQYYEEEERQRGNFPDRFSGHQFPNYSSELNVNALLLGDSALYLCASSPTGTGGWHEQFFGPGTRLTVL.

The V and J genes are TRBV10-3 and TRBJ2-7; 13 nucleotides match TRBD2. Per germline, CDR1 ENHRY and CDR2 SYGVKD. The CDR3 has 16 amino acids. The J segment lost 5 bases and the V segment lost 6 bases, leaving 10 bases of the junction unmatched. DNA of the CDR3: TGTGCCATCAGGGGGACTAGCGGGATTAAGTGGGACGAGCAGTACTTC. Translating it yields CAIRGTSGIKWDEQYF.

This clone has just a few counts. This chain connects TRBV9 to TRBJ1-1, with D tentatively TRBD1 (5 bases). The CDR3 runs 12 residues. Looked up from germline, CDR1 is SGDLS and CDR2 is YYNGEE. Trimming removed 4 bases from V and 7 bases from J, with 11 bases in between. The DNA for the CDR3 is TGTGCCAGCAGCCCACGGGGACTTGAAGCTTTCTTT. Translation gives CASSPRGLEAFF.

The V call is TRBV15, the J call TRBJ2-1; TRBD2 matches 14 bases. Germline CDR1 reads LNHNV; CDR2 reads YYDKDF (reference sequence). The CDR3 totals 17 residues. The trim removed 4 bases at V and 10 bases at J, leaving 12 bases unmatched. The CDR3 DNA follows: TGTGCCACCAGCACTCCTGAGGGACTAGCGGGAGTCGTAGAGCAGTTCTTC. It encodes CATSTPEGLAGVVEQFF.

V gene TRBV18 combines with J gene TRBJ1-2; D unclear. Germline values: CDR1 KGHSH, CDR2 LQKENI. The CDR3 runs 16 residues. V was trimmed by 3 bases and J by 5 bases, leaving 19 bases between them. Here the CDR3 reads CASSPNFGDGGYGYTF. The CDR3 bases are TGTGCCAGCTCACCTAATTTTGGGGATGGCGGTTATGGCTACACCTTC. Full variable domain (missing parts from reference TRBV18 and TRBJ1-2): NAGVMQNPRHLVRRRGQEARLRCSPMKGHSHVYWYRQLPEEGLKFMVYLQKENIIDESGMPKERFSAEFPKEGPSILRIQQVVRGDSAAYFCASSPNFGDGGYGYTFGSGTRLTVV.

The chain links TRBV28 to TRBJ1-2; TRBD1 matches at 7 bases. The ends lost 5 bases at V and 5 bases at J; junction bases unmatched: 5. Germline values: CDR1 MDHEN, CDR2 SYDVKM. The length of the CDR3 is 13 residues. The CDR3 loop reads CASSTDRAYGYTF. In nucleotides, the CDR3 is TGTGCCAGCAGTACCGACAGGGCTTATGGCTACACCTTC.

The V gene is TRBV5-5, the J gene TRBJ2-7, with 7 bases fitting TRBD2. V gave up 5 bases and J gave up 3 bases; unmatched junction bases: 11. Germline V gene sequence: CDR1 SGHKS, CDR2 YYEKEE (reference sequence). The CDR3 has 15 residues. This CDR3 is CASRGGVAQSYEQYF. The DNA of the CDR3 is TGTGCCAGCAGGGGGGGGGTGGCACAGAGCTACGAGCAGTACTTC.

The chain carries TRBV27 and TRBJ1-5; D ambiguous. The CDR3 runs to 15 residues. Germline V gene sequence: CDR1 MNHEY, CDR2 SMNVEV (reference sequence). V shed 1 base and J shed 3 bases, with 10 bases lying between them. CDR3 nucleotides: TGTGCCAGCAGTTTATTCCCAGCAAACAATCAGCCCCAGCATTTT. This sequence encodes CASSLFPANNQPQHF.

This chain joins TRBV7-2 and TRBJ1-2, with D unresolved. Trimming took off 5 bases at V and 4 bases at J, with 11 bases between the two ends. The V gene's germline CDR1 is SGHTA and CDR2 FQGNSA. CDR3 length: 13 amino acids. The DNA for the CDR3 is TGTGCCAGCAGCCGATCGGGCAGCTATGGCTACACCTTC. Encoded protein: CASSRSGSYGYTF.

This chain uses TRBV7-2 with TRBJ1-1, with 7 bases that match TRBD1. Trimming removed 1 base from V and 5 bases from J; junction bases left unmatched: 10. CDR1 SGHTA and CDR2 FQGNSA come from the germline V gene. The CDR3 sequence is 16 residues long. CDR3: CASSLGGRGGLTEAFF. DNA of the CDR3: TGTGCCAGCAGCTTAGGGGGACGAGGGGGCTTGACTGAAGCTTTCTTT.

J is TRBJ2-3 and V is TRBV4-1, with 10 bases lining up with TRBD2. V shed 4 bases, J shed 2 bases, and the junction held 3 bases outside the gene matches. CDR1 is MGHRA and CDR2 is YSYEKL in the germline V gene. The CDR3 length is 15 residues. The DNA for the CDR3 is TGCGCCAGCAGCCCACTAGCGGGGAACACAGATACGCAGTATTTT. Residues: CASSPLAGNTDTQYF.

This clone was observed a handful of times. The chain employs TRBV13 and TRBJ2-1; TRBD2 matches 8 bases. With V trimmed by 5 bases and J by 3 bases, 0 bases remained unmatched. Germline values: CDR1 PRHDT, CDR2 FYEKMQ (reference sequence). The CDR3 runs to 13 residues. The DNA of the CDR3 is TGTGCCAGCAGCACTAGCGGCTACAATGAGCAGTTCTTC. Amino acid sequence: CASSTSGYNEQFF.